Listed below are T cell receptor beta chains from one sample, sequenced in a study of blood T cells in healthy people across ages. TCRdb independently ran MiXCR on the 5' RACE reads; one entry per CDR3 protein. The table records more than 1,400,000 distinct CDR3 sequences, 42% of them present only once. The material sequenced was blood. These receptors were collected from a woman in her late teens or twenties in good health. CDR3s include the opening cysteine and the closing phenylalanine or tryptophan. D genes are given only for firm matches. The listing skips clone size in some rows; elsewhere it reads once, few, many or a size class.

J gene | V gene | D gene | clone size | CDR3 protein | CDR3 DNA
TRBJ2-5 | TRBV25-1 | NA | NA | CASSEYEVETPYF | TGTGCCAGCAGTGAATATGAGGTTGAGACCCCGTACTTC
TRBJ2-3 | TRBV5-6 | NA | NA | CASSSRGSGTDTQYF | TGTGCCAGCAGCTCTAGGGGGTCGGGCACAGATACGCAGTATTTT
TRBJ2-1 | TRBV7-9 | TRBD1 | NA | CASSPHRQGEAYSEQFF | TGTGCCAGCAGCCCCCATCGACAGGGGGAGGCTTACAGTGAGCAGTTCTTC
TRBJ2-3 | TRBV6-6 | NA | few | CASSPGQGGGDTQYF | TGTGCCAGCAGCCCCGGACAAGGGGGGGGAGATACGCAGTATTTT
TRBJ2-7 | TRBV3-1 | NA | NA | CASSQDPVVTYEQYF | TGTGCCAGCAGCCAAGATCCGGTAGTTACCTACGAGCAGTACTTC
TRBJ1-5 | TRBV12-3/TRBV12-4 | TRBD1 | few | CASSSDRESNQPQHF | TGTGCCAGCAGTTCGGACAGGGAAAGCAATCAGCCCCAGCATTTT
TRBJ2-4 | TRBV12-3/TRBV12-4 | NA | NA | CASSAPLPPGEQYF | TGTGCCAGCAGCGCCCCCCTGCCCCCCGGGGAGCAGTACTTC
TRBJ2-1 | TRBV6-6 | NA | NA | CASSEQFF | TGTGCCAGCAGTGAGCAGTTCTTC
TRBJ2-6 | TRBV29-1 | NA | NA | CSVVGGEANVLTF | TGCAGCGTTGTCGGTGGGGAGGCCAACGTCCTGACTTTC
TRBJ2-7 | TRBV2 | TRBD1 | NA | CASSGTGRSSSYEQYF | TGTGCCAGCAGTGGGACAGGGCGCTCCAGCTCCTACGAGCAGTACTTC
TRBJ2-4 | TRBV27 | TRBD1 | NA | CASSLLGQGKNIQYF | TGTGCCAGCAGTTTGTTAGGACAGGGAAAAAACATTCAGTACTTC
TRBJ1-6 | TRBV2 | NA | NA | CASRRDEGSPLHF | TGTGCCAGCAGGAGGGACGAGGGCTCACCCCTCCACTTT
TRBJ2-5 | TRBV6-5 | NA | NA | CASSYLGGRETQYF | TGTGCCAGCAGTTACCTCGGGGGCAGAGAGACCCAGTACTTC
TRBJ2-7 | TRBV12-3/TRBV12-4 | TRBD1 | NA | CASRSQGIGNEQYF | TGTGCCAGCAGGTCACAGGGGATAGGGAATGAGCAGTACTTC
TRBJ1-2 | TRBV6-5 | TRBD1 | NA | CASSTDRTGYGYTF | TGTGCCAGCAGTACGGACAGGACGGGCTATGGCTACACCTTC
TRBJ2-7 | TRBV9 | TRBD1 | few | CASSVDQGVVFYEQYF | TGTGCCAGCAGCGTAGATCAGGGGGTCGTATTCTACGAGCAGTACTTC
TRBJ2-7 | TRBV12-3/TRBV12-4 | NA | NA | CASRKSSGSEQYF | TGTGCCAGCAGAAAATCCTCAGGGAGCGAGCAGTACTTC
TRBJ2-1 | TRBV20-1 | TRBD2 | few | CSAEGLAGPQFF | TGCAGTGCAGAAGGACTAGCGGGGCCGCAGTTCTTC